Below are 30 T cell receptor beta chains sequenced from a single sample in a study of T cell responses to AZD1222 COVID-19 vaccine. Some clones are missing from TCRdb's copy, which holds only in-frame ones; the method was immunoSEQ multiplex PCR. This table holds roughly 140,000 clones, 70% to 90% found once. This specimen was peripheral blood, taken on day 0 of AZD1222 vaccination. Source of these receptors: an adult in good health.

CDR3 in amino acids: CASSSTRRQYEAFF. The DNA of the CDR3 is TGTGCCAGCAGTTCCACACGCCGACAGTATGAAGCTTTCTTT. The chain joins TRBV28 to TRBJ1-1, with D perhaps matching TRBD1 (5 bases). CDR3 size: 14 residues. V was cut by 4 bases and J by 7 bases, with 16 bases left in between. Germline V gives CDR1 MDHEN, CDR2 SYDVKM.

CDR3 loop: CASKGGNEKLFF. For the CDR3, the DNA is TGTGCCAGCAAAGGGGGGAATGAAAAACTGTTTTTT. The rearrangement uses TRBV21-1 and TRBJ1-4. TRBV21-1 is marked as a pseudogene. The CDR3 totals 12 residues.

The chain has TRBV6-5 and TRBJ1-5, with D hard to call. The V end was cut by 0 bases, the J end by 1 base, with 4 bases between. Germline CDR1 MNHEY, CDR2 SVGAGI. This CDR3 has 14 residues. The DNA of the CDR3 is TGTGCCAGCAGTTACTCAGGGAGCAATCAGCCCCAGCATTTT. It specifies CASSYSGSNQPQHF.

The gene calls are TRBV7-2 and TRBJ1-2; D not resolved. With 3 bases removed from V and 0 bases from J, the gap between germline ends came to 8 bases. This CDR3 is built from 14 residues. The germline V gene encodes CDR1 SGHTA and CDR2 FQGNSA. The CDR3, as DNA: TGTGCCAGCAGCTTTCGAACGACTAACTATGGCTACACCTTC. This encodes CASSFRTTNYGYTF.

The J gene is TRBJ2-7, the V gene TRBV3-1 (or the pseudogene TRBV3-2); 9 nucleotides align to TRBD1. V gave up 4 bases and J gave up 5 bases; unmatched junction bases: 9. From germline, CDR1 is LGHDT and CDR2 YNNKEL (reference sequence). CDR3 length: 15 residues. The CDR3 spells CASSLLRQGVDEQYF. DNA for the CDR3: TGTGCCAGCAGCCTCTTGAGACAGGGGGTAGACGAGCAGTACTTC.

The chain is built from TRBV4-2 and TRBJ2-7; TRBD2 agrees at 14 bases. The CDR3 is 16 residues long. With V trimmed by 4 bases and J by 6 bases, 8 bases remained unmatched. CDR1 is LGHNA, CDR2 YNFKEQ, per germline. Written as DNA, the CDR3 is TGTGCCAGCAGCCGGAGGGGACTAGCGGGAGAATCCGAGCAGTACTTC. Protein sequence: CASSRRGLAGESEQYF.

The chain employs TRBV4-3 and TRBJ2-7, with TRBD1 as a possible D gene (6 bases). This CDR3 is 16 amino acids long. V shed 0 bases and J shed 0 bases, with 12 bases lying between them. Looked up from germline, CDR1 is LGHNA and CDR2 is YSLEER. The CDR3 protein is CASSQDDQGSSYEQYF. CDR3 bases: TGCGCCAGCAGCCAAGATGACCAGGGGAGCTCCTACGAGCAGTACTTC.

This clone was counted once. The genes are TRBV18 and TRBJ2-3; maybe TRBD1 (5 bases). V dropped 2 bases and J dropped 5 bases, with 11 bases sitting between them. CDR1 is KGHSH and CDR2 is LQKENI in the germline V gene. The CDR3 extends over 14 amino acids. The CDR3 loop reads CASSPSSGQDTQYF. The CDR3, as DNA: TGTGCCAGCTCACCAAGCTCAGGGCAAGATACGCAGTATTTT.

This clone was seen a handful of times. The chain has TRBV9 and TRBJ2-7; tentatively, D is TRBD2 (5 bases). V was pared by 0 bases and J by 6 bases, with 16 bases between. The germline CDR1 and CDR2 sequences are SGDLS and YYNGEE. The CDR3 has 15 residues. The CDR3 loop reads CASSVDAGGGTEQYF. The CDR3 coding sequence is TGTGCCAGCAGCGTAGACGCGGGCGGAGGTACCGAGCAGTACTTC.

The rearrangement joins TRBV11-2 to TRBJ2-7, with D possibly TRBD2 on 6 matching bases. The CDR3 runs to 14 residues. V was cut by 7 bases and J by 2 bases, with 15 bases left in between. The germline gives CDR1 SGHAT, CDR2 FQNNGV. CDR3 loop: CASTLGTLTYEQYF. The CDR3 DNA follows: TGTGCCAGCACCCTCGGGACTCTTACCTACGAGCAGTACTTC. The variable domain in full, with the rest retrieved from reference TRBV11-2 and TRBJ2-7, is EAGVAQSPRYKIIEKRQSVAFWCNPISGHATLYWYQQILGQGPKLLIQFQNNGVVDDSQLPKDRFSAERLKGVDSTLKIQPAKLEDSAVYLCASTLGTLTYEQYFGPGTRLTVT.

J is TRBJ2-3 and V is TRBV28, with 8 bases fitting TRBD1. Trimming took 7 bases from V and 10 from J; bases not matched to a gene: 16. The CDR3 is made up of 15 amino acids. Germline V gene lookup returns CDR1 MDHEN and CDR2 SYDVKM. The CDR3 region is CASNSGTGMSRAQYF. The CDR3 nucleotides are TGTGCCAGCAACTCCGGGACAGGAATGAGTCGGGCGCAGTATTTT.

The V call is TRBV28, the J call TRBJ1-3; D is uncertain. Germline V gene sequence: CDR1 MDHEN, CDR2 SYDVKM. Between the trimmed V and J ends, which lost 11 bases and 4 bases, there was a span of 9 bases. The CDR3 consists of 11 residues. CDR3 DNA sequence: TGTGCCGCTCAACGGGGAAACACCATATATTTT. This translates into CAAQRGNTIYF.

The chain uses TRBV30 and TRBJ2-1; weak D call: TRBD2 (6 bases). The CDR3 consists of 16 residues. CDR1 is GTSNPN, CDR2 SVGIG, per germline (reference sequence). The V end lost 1 base, the J end lost 8 bases, and 21 bases lay between the germline ends. CDR3 nucleotide sequence: TGTGCCTGGAGTGCAGACCCCGGGACTCATCCTCATGAGCAGTTCTTC. As protein: CAWSADPGTHPHEQFF.

The table lists this clone with a few counts. This CDR3 reads CASSTRQGGTQYF. CDR3 sequence (DNA): TGTGCCAGCAGCACCCGACAGGGAGGCACGCAGTATTTT. The V call is TRBV7-3, the J call TRBJ2-3; D possibly corresponds to TRBD1 (7 bases). CDR3 length: 13 residues. The V end was cut by 5 bases, the J end by 9 bases, with 15 bases between. Germline CDR1 SGHTA, CDR2 FQGTGA.

V usage is TRBV6-5 and J usage is TRBJ2-5; 11 bases align to TRBD2. CDR3 length: 14 amino acids. V lost 5 bases, J lost 3 bases, and 2 bases stayed unmatched. Germline V gene data show CDR1 as MNHEY and CDR2 as SVGAGI. Written as DNA, the CDR3 is TGTGCCAGCAGTATAGCGGGAGGGGAAGAGACCCAGTACTTC. Its protein product is CASSIAGGEETQYF.

V usage is TRBV28 and J usage is TRBJ1-1; a weak D match, TRBD1 (5 bases). Trimming left V 2 bases short and J 5 bases short, with 12 bases between. CDR3 length equals 14 residues. The V gene's germline CDR1 is MDHEN and CDR2 SYDVKM. For the CDR3, the DNA is TGTGCCAGCAGTTTAATTGGGGGGAAGACTGAAGCTTTCTTT. Translated: CASSLIGGKTEAFF.

The chain uses TRBV19 and TRBJ1-4; TRBD1 aligns across 9 bases. The V gene end was trimmed by 5 bases and the J gene end by 7 bases; junction bases not matched to a gene: 2. This CDR3 has 13 amino acids. CDR1 is LNHDA, CDR2 SQIVND, per germline (reference sequence). CDR3 sequence: CASSDRGGEKLFF. In DNA, the CDR3 is TGTGCCAGTAGTGACAGGGGGGGTGAAAAACTGTTTTTT.

The chain uses TRBV7-8 and TRBJ1-1; TRBD1 might be the D (6 bases). The CDR3 totals 13 residues. With 8 bases removed from V and 2 bases from J, the gap between germline ends came to 12 bases. Germline V gene sequence: CDR1 SGHVS, CDR2 FQNEAQ. In DNA form, the CDR3 reads TGTGCCAGCTTGGGGGGGCGAAACACTGAAGCTTTCTTT. As protein: CASLGGRNTEAFF. Supplemented by reference TRBV7-8 and TRBJ1-1, the full variable domain reads GAGVSQSPRYKVAKRGQDVALRCDPISGHVSLFWYQQALGQGPEFLTYFQNEAQLDKSGLPSDRFFAERPEGSVSTLKIQRTQQEDSAVYLCASLGGRNTEAFFGQGTRLTVV.

This chain joins TRBV6-5 and TRBJ2-7; 9 nucleotides line up with TRBD2. Germline loops: CDR1 MNHEY, CDR2 SVGAGI. CDR3 size: 15 residues. The ends lost 0 bases at V and 2 bases at J; junction bases unmatched: 2. CDR3 nucleotide sequence: TGTGCCAGCAGTTACTCGACTAGCGGACCCTACGAGCAGTACTTC. Translation: CASSYSTSGPYEQYF.

The chain is built from TRBV6-5 and TRBJ1-1; D ambiguous. Trimming shortened V by 3 bases and J by 11 bases, and 10 bases separated the two germline ends. The CDR3 is 11 amino acids. Looked up from germline, CDR1 is MNHEY and CDR2 is SVGAGI. CDR3 amino acids: CASSYVGIAFF. CDR3 coding DNA: TGTGCCAGCAGTTATGTCGGGATCGCTTTCTTT.

The chain carries TRBV28 and TRBJ1-2, with D possibly TRBD1 on 6 matching bases. This CDR3 contains 12 residues. From germline, CDR1 is MDHEN and CDR2 SYDVKM. Trimming stripped 7 bases from V and 8 bases from J, with 14 bases between. The CDR3 here is CASTTGLLGYTF. The DNA of the CDR3 is TGTGCCAGCACCACAGGGCTCTTAGGCTACACCTTC.

V usage is TRBV28 and J usage is TRBJ1-6; D not certain. The CDR3 extends over 14 amino acids. With 5 bases removed from V and 0 bases from J, the gap between germline ends came to 5 bases. CDR1 and CDR2 from the germline V gene are MDHEN and SYDVKM. The DNA for the CDR3 is TGTGCCAGCAGTCTGGACTCCTATAATTCACCCCTCCACTTT. Its protein is CASSLDSYNSPLHF.

This chain links TRBV9 with TRBJ1-2; unclear D gene. Germline V gene data show CDR1 as SGDLS and CDR2 as YYNGEE. This CDR3 has 13 amino acids. V was clipped by 5 bases and J by 6 bases, with 14 bases between them. CDR3 region: CASRRISVDGYTF. CDR3 bases: TGTGCCAGCAGGCGTATTTCAGTGGATGGCTACACCTTC.

This sequence joins TRBV18 and TRBJ2-1; weak D call: TRBD2 (8 bases). There are 19 residues in the CDR3. V was pared by 4 bases and J by 7 bases, with 29 bases between. Germline assignment: CDR1 KGHSH and CDR2 LQKENI. CDR3 bases: TGTGCCAGCTCACGTGTCAGGGGGAGTTCGGGAGGGCCAATGAATGAGCAGTTCTTC. Translated: CASSRVRGSSGGPMNEQFF.

The rearrangement joins TRBV13 to TRBJ2-3; maybe TRBD2 (6 bases). The CDR3 consists of 15 residues. Trimming took 4 bases from V and 2 from J, leaving 13 bases between them. In germline, CDR1 is PRHDT, CDR2 FYEKMQ (reference sequence). In nucleotides, the CDR3 is TGTGCCAGCAGCTCACCGGGACTGAACACAGATACGCAGTATTTT. This encodes CASSSPGLNTDTQYF.

The rearrangement uses TRBV9 and TRBJ1-6; D not resolved. Germline V lookup: CDR1 SGDLS, CDR2 YYNGEE. This CDR3 spans 15 amino acids. The germline V and J ends were trimmed by 3 bases and 4 bases, with 11 bases remaining between them. CDR3 bases: TGTGCCAGCAGCGAGGCGGCAGCTTATAATTCACCCCTCCACTTT. Protein product: CASSEAAAYNSPLHF.

The gene calls are TRBV6-4 and TRBJ1-2; 8 nucleotides agree with TRBD1. The CDR3 has 14 residues. J was trimmed by 2 bases and V by 6 bases; bases with no gene match: 5. Germline lookup yields CDR1 MRHNA and CDR2 SNTAGT. For the CDR3, the DNA is TGTGCCAGCAGAGGACAGGGAACCAACTATGGCTACACCTTC. Its translation is CASRGQGTNYGYTF.

This clone was observed a few times. The rearrangement links TRBV6-5 to TRBJ1-4; D possibly corresponds to TRBD1 (6 bases). Germline CDR1 reads MNHEY; CDR2 reads SVGAGI. CDR3 length: 13 amino acids. V was shortened by 6 bases and J by 3 bases, with 8 bases between the two germline ends. The CDR3 region is CASRRQANEKLFF. In DNA, the CDR3 is TGTGCCAGCAGGCGACAGGCTAATGAAAAACTGTTTTTT.

This chain connects TRBV27 to TRBJ1-1; D uncertain. The germline CDR1 and CDR2 sequences are MNHEY and SMNVEV (reference sequence). Trimming took off 5 bases at V and 2 bases at J, with 12 bases between the two ends. The CDR3 extends over 14 amino acids. CDR3 in amino acids: CASSPWVANTEAFF. The CDR3 bases are TGTGCCAGCAGTCCCTGGGTTGCCAACACTGAAGCTTTCTTT.

The chain couples TRBV29-1 to TRBJ2-1; TRBD2 aligns across 11 bases. J lost 4 bases, V lost 7 bases, and 6 bases had no gene match. CDR1 and CDR2 from the germline V gene are SQVTM and ANQGSEA. The CDR3 extends over 14 amino acids. CDR3 coding DNA: TGCAGCGGGGTGACTAGCGGGGTATACAATGAGCAGTTCTTC. It encodes CSGVTSGVYNEQFF.